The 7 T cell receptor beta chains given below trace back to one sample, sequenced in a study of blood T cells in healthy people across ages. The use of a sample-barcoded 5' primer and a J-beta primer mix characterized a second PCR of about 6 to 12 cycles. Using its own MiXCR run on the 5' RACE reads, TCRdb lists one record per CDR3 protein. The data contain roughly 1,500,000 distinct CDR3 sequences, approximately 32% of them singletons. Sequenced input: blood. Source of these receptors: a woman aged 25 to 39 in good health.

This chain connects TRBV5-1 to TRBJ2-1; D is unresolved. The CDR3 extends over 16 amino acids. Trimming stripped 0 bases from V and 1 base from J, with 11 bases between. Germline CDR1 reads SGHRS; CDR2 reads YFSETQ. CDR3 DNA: TGCGCCAGCAGCTTGGATGCCTTCGAGTCCTACAATGAGCAGTTCTTC. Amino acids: CASSLDAFESYNEQFF.

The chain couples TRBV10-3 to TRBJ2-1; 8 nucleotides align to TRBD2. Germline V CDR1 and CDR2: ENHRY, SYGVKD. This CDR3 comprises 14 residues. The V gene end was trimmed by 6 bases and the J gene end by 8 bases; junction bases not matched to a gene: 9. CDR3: CAIRGTSVVDEQFF. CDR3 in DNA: TGTGCCATCAGGGGGACTAGTGTAGTCGATGAGCAGTTCTTC.

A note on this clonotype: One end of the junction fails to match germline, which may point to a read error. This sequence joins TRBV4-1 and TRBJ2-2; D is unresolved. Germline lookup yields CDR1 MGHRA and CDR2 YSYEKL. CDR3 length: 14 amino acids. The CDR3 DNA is TGCGCCAGCAGCCAAGAGCCGTTCACCAGGGAGCTGTTTTTT. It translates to CASSQEPFTRELFF.

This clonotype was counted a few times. CDR3 in DNA: TGTGCCAGCAGGGGGGGAACAGGGCATGGCTACACCTTC. Translation: CASRGGTGHGYTF. This chain connects TRBV12-3 or TRBV12-4 to TRBJ1-2; a possible D gene is TRBD1 (6 bases). The CDR3 length is 13 residues. The ends were cut back, 6 bases at V and 6 bases at J, with 14 bases in the middle.

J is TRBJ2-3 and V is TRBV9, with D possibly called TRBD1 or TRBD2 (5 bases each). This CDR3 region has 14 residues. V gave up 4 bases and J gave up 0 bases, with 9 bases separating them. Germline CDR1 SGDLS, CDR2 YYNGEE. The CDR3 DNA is TGTGCCAGCAGCACCCGGGACAGCACAGATACGCAGTATTTT. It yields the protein CASSTRDSTDTQYF.

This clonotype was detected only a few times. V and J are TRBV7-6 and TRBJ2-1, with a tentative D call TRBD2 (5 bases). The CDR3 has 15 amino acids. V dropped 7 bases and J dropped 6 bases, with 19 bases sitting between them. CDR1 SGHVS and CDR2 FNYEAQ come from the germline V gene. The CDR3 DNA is TGTGCCAGCATCAGGCGGACTGCTAACTTCAATGAGCAGTTCTTC. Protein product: CASIRRTANFNEQFF.

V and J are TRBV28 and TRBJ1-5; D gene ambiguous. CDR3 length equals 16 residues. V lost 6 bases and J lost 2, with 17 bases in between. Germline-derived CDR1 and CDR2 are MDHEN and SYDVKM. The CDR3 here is CASSGPRYLGNQPQHF. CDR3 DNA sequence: TGTGCCAGCAGCGGGCCTCGATATTTGGGCAATCAGCCCCAGCATTTT.